This T cell receptor (beta chain) stems from a study of cytomegalovirus exposure and HLA in healthy donors. About the study: The early release's HLA-typed donors yielded roughly 85 million unique TCRs.

The sample holds a few counts of this clone. Unmatched junction bases numbered 9, after V lost 2 bases and J lost 0 bases. Looked up from germline, CDR1 is SQVTM and CDR2 is ANQGSEA. This CDR3 is built from 17 residues. A multiplex PCR was run with 60 Vbeta primers and 13 Jbeta primers. Sequencing used immunoSEQ multiplex PCR; TCRdb keeps in-frame clones, though not all of them. The profile shows roughly 200,000 clones, roughly a tenth of them singletons. Input material: PBMCs. The TCR originated in a woman under 40 in good health and CMV-seropositive. This rearrangement joins TRBV29-1 to TRBJ2-3; the match to TRBD2 covers 9 bases. The CDR3 sequence: CSVELAGSGLSTDTQYF. The CDR3 region has the DNA TGCAGCGTTGAACTAGCGGGATCAGGACTCAGCACAGATACGCAGTATTTT.